The clone carrying this T cell receptor beta chain occurred a few times. No antigen is known for it. Germline CDR1 and CDR2: DFQATT and SNEGSKA (reference sequence). This CDR3 is 14 amino acids long. Between the trimmed V and J ends, which lost 3 bases and 4 bases, there was a span of 16 bases. The data are from a study of human T cells and chemical hapten exposure. Across the study: Patients, a majority of them female, were diagnosed with alopecia areata, totalis or universalis.

General observations from the study: Sensitization with DPC brought no change to TCRs above 1 in 1000 in frequency. There were significantly more large CDR3 similarity clusters among expanded TCRs than among controls.

Sample time point: patch test 1, 2 weeks after DPC sensitization. The sample's treatment: therapeutic diphenylcyclopropenone sensitization with weekly scalp DPC. Individual cDNA molecules (in the library) carried attached unique molecular identifiers. TCRdb independently ran MiXCR on the RACE reads; one entry per CDR3 protein. Altogether more than 150,000 distinct CDR3 sequences are present, about 14% being singletons, with the ten largest covering about 1.7%. The sequenced sample was whole blood, obtained in connection with sensitization to the hapten diphenylcyclopropenone (DPC). The clonotype was recovered from a woman in her twenties or thirties with alopecia areata. Some clones in this sample may be carry-over from other donors' samples. The rearrangement joins TRBV20-1 to TRBJ2-7, with a weak D call TRBD2 (5 bases). In DNA form, the CDR3 reads TGCAGTGCTAGTAAAGGGAGCGCCGGATACGAGCAGTACTTC. Residues: CSASKGSAGYEQYF.